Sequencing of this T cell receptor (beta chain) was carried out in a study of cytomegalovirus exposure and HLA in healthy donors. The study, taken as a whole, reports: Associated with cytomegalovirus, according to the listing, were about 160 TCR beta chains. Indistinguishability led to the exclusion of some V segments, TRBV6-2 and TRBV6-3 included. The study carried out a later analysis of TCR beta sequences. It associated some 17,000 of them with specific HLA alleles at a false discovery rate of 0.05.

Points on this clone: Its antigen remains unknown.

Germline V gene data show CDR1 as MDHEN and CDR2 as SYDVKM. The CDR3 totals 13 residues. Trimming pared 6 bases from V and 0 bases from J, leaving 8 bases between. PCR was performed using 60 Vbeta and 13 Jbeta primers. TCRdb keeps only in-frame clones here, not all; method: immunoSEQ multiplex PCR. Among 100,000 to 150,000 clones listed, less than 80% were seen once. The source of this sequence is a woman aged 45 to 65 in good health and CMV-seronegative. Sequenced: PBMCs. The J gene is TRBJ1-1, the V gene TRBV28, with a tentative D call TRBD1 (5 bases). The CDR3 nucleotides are TGTGCCAGCAGACAGGACATGAACACTGAAGCTTTCTTT. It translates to CASRQDMNTEAFF. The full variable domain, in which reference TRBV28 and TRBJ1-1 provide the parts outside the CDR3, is DVKVTQSSRYLVKRTGEKVFLECVQDMDHENMFWYRQDPGLGLRLIYFSYDVKMKEKGDIPEGYSVSREKKERFSLILESASTNQTSMYLCASRQDMNTEAFFGQGTRLTVV.